The present T cell receptor beta chain was sequenced within a study of blood T cell repertoires in COVID-19 (dated by TCRdb to 2019 to 2021). Concerning the study at large: Samples covering the acute and convalescent phases of COVID-19 were provided by collaborators in the United States, Italy and Spain. The samples were drawn from two sources: the first 160 participants of the ongoing ImmuneRACE study, and 1,000 to 1,500 subjects contributed by 6 global collaborators. The prospective study material was composed of cDNA or gDNA derived from T cells, B-cell-depleted T cells, or PBMCs. A freely available public database, intended as a resource for researchers studying the immune response to SARS-CoV-2, is where the repertoires were released. Sample metadata almost always included a de-identified subject ID, COVID-19 status, age in years and sex. The dataset comprised deeply sampled blood TCRbeta repertoires from subjects exposed to, actively infected with, or recovered from COVID-19. Where HLA class I and class II types were available, the types were taken from metadata supplied by the sample provider, not from assay-based typing. The investigation overall reported the following: The quantity of clinical and demographic metadata differed by source and by participant and was supplied without curation.

Whole blood was collected in K2EDTA tubes by collaborating institutions according to the institutions' own protocols. For TCRbeta analysis, collaborator samples were shipped as frozen whole blood, as isolated PBMCs, or as DNA extracted from either sample type. TCRbeta CDR3 regions were amplified from genomic DNA by means of the immunoSEQ Assay, a bias-controlled multiplex PCR. Per the source publication's procedure: Nucleated cell counts per sample were estimated from amplification of reference gene primers within the assay. Sequence reads were collapsed and filtered to measure the absolute abundance of every unique TCRbeta CDR3 rearrangement. For each sample, productive Simpson clonality was calculated as the square root of Simpson's diversity index over productive rearrangements. The table was pulled from immuneACCESS by TCRdb, which kept in-frame rearrangements only. Such tables lose some clones; where checked, under half of the loss comes from unresolved V genes, and the rest has no known cause. That table gives V, J and clone size, and the DNA gave D and trimming. The sample table shows about 200,000 clones, and approximately 84% are seen once. The top ten clones comprise 6.9% of the sample.

As to this clone: Its binding antigen is unknown. No much larger clonotype is one base removed from it; base qualities were not supplied.

Trimming takes 3 bases from V and 8 bases from J, and the germline ends sit 7 bases apart. Counted from cysteine to phenylalanine, this CDR3 has 12 amino acids. The DNA shown is the 36-base CDR3, in frame from base 1. Via the germline V gene, CDR1 is SGHVS and CDR2 FNYEAQ. The TCR sequence derives from a human donor with acute or convalescent COVID-19. The donor label of this sample is uncertain. The V and J genes are TRBV7-6 and TRBJ1-4; TRBD1 is possibly the D segment (6 matching bases). Material for sequencing was peripheral blood. CDR3 loop: CASSLQGEKLFF. The bases are TGTGCCAGCAGCTTGCAGGGGGAAAAACTGTTTTTT.